This is a list of T cell receptor beta chains from one sample in a study of early T cells in non-severe SARS-CoV-2 infection. TCRdb re-called the 5' RACE reads through MiXCR, storing one row per CDR3 protein. The sample carries 70,000 or so distinct CDR3 sequences, around 10% recorded once. The sequencing used whole blood, collected at baseline. The receptors derive from an adult who was a healthcare worker with PCR-confirmed SARS-CoV-2 infection or an uninfected control (not recorded which). The CDR3 runs from the conserved cysteine through the conserved F or W. The order of the fields is J gene, V gene, D gene, clone size, CDR3 protein, CDR3 DNA. D genes are given only for firm matches. Not all rows give a size; the values are once, few, many and, for expanded clones, a class.

j_call: TRBJ2-7; v_call: TRBV11-2; d_call: NA; clone_size: NA; cdr3_aa: CASSSPGHYYEQYF; cdr3_nt: TGTGCCAGCAGCTCCCCGGGACATTACTACGAGCAGTACTTC
j_call: TRBJ2-1; v_call: TRBV12-3/TRBV12-4; d_call: NA; clone_size: many; cdr3_aa: CASSPEGGGGVSNEQFF; cdr3_nt: TGTGCCAGCAGTCCCGAAGGAGGGGGCGGAGTAAGTAATGAGCAGTTCTTC
j_call: TRBJ2-7; v_call: TRBV12-3/TRBV12-4; d_call: TRBD1; clone_size: NA; cdr3_aa: CASSSSRTGGQYF; cdr3_nt: TGTGCCAGCAGTTCCTCGAGGACAGGAGGGCAGTACTTC
j_call: TRBJ2-1; v_call: TRBV12-3/TRBV12-4; d_call: TRBD1; clone_size: NA; cdr3_aa: CASSFDDRVGEQFF; cdr3_nt: TGTGCCAGCAGTTTCGATGACAGGGTGGGTGAGCAGTTCTTC
j_call: TRBJ1-1; v_call: TRBV10-3; d_call: TRBD1; clone_size: many; cdr3_aa: CAIRGQGPTEAFF; cdr3_nt: TGTGCCATCAGAGGACAGGGTCCCACTGAAGCTTTCTTT
j_call: TRBJ2-2; v_call: TRBV10-3; d_call: TRBD1; clone_size: many; cdr3_aa: CAISESPGGNTGELFF; cdr3_nt: TGTGCCATCAGTGAGTCGCCAGGGGGAAACACCGGGGAGCTGTTTTTT
j_call: TRBJ2-2; v_call: TRBV7-2; d_call: NA; clone_size: many; cdr3_aa: CASSLKPANTGELFF; cdr3_nt: TGTGCCAGCAGCTTAAAGCCCGCGAACACCGGGGAGCTGTTTTTT
j_call: TRBJ1-1; v_call: TRBV14; d_call: NA; clone_size: many; cdr3_aa: CASSPFTGRNTEAFF; cdr3_nt: TGTGCCAGCAGCCCTTTCACGGGGCGGAACACTGAAGCTTTCTTT
j_call: TRBJ1-5; v_call: TRBV7-9; d_call: TRBD1; clone_size: many; cdr3_aa: CASSLGGLQGQPQHF; cdr3_nt: TGTGCCAGCAGCTTAGGGGGCCTACAGGGGCAGCCCCAGCATTTT
j_call: TRBJ2-7; v_call: TRBV25-1; d_call: NA; clone_size: NA; cdr3_aa: CASSEGPYF; cdr3_nt: TGTGCCAGCAGTGAGGGCCCGTACTTC
j_call: TRBJ1-1; v_call: TRBV4-3; d_call: TRBD1; clone_size: many; cdr3_aa: CASSQDLDRGLEAFF; cdr3_nt: TGCGCCAGCAGCCAAGATCTGGACAGGGGGCTGGAGGCTTTCTTT
j_call: TRBJ1-2; v_call: TRBV3-1; d_call: NA; clone_size: NA; cdr3_aa: CASSQGIGRTYGYTF; cdr3_nt: TGTGCCAGCAGCCAAGGCATAGGAAGAACCTATGGCTACACCTTC
j_call: TRBJ2-7; v_call: TRBV12-3/TRBV12-4; d_call: NA; clone_size: many; cdr3_aa: CASSFQAFYEQYF; cdr3_nt: TGTGCCAGCAGTTTCCAGGCCTTCTACGAGCAGTACTTC
j_call: TRBJ2-5; v_call: TRBV6-2/TRBV6-3; d_call: TRBD2; clone_size: once; cdr3_aa: CASSPGLAGYLIQETQYF; cdr3_nt: TGTGCCAGCAGTCCGGGACTAGCGGGGTATCTGATCCAAGAGACCCAGTACTTC
j_call: TRBJ2-4; v_call: TRBV5-1; d_call: NA; clone_size: few; cdr3_aa: CASSPAPLGVAKNIQYF; cdr3_nt: TGCGCCAGCAGCCCCGCCCCACTAGGGGTAGCCAAAAACATTCAGTACTTC
j_call: TRBJ2-2; v_call: TRBV20-1; d_call: NA; clone_size: many; cdr3_aa: CSASRQNTGELFF; cdr3_nt: TGCAGTGCTAGCAGGCAGAACACCGGGGAGCTGTTTTTT
j_call: TRBJ1-1; v_call: TRBV23-1; d_call: NA; clone_size: many; cdr3_aa: CASSRGGRLRTEAFF; cdr3_nt: TGCGCCAGCAGTCGCGGAGGTCGTTTGAGGACTGAAGCTTTCTTT
j_call: TRBJ1-4; v_call: TRBV19; d_call: NA; clone_size: few; cdr3_aa: CASSSPGHREKLFF; cdr3_nt: TGTGCCAGTAGTAGCCCAGGGCACCGGGAAAAACTGTTTTTT
j_call: TRBJ1-5; v_call: TRBV30; d_call: NA; clone_size: many; cdr3_aa: CAWSFAMGQPQHF; cdr3_nt: TGTGCCTGGAGTTTCGCGATGGGTCAGCCCCAGCATTTT
j_call: TRBJ2-1; v_call: TRBV13; d_call: NA; clone_size: medium-sized; cdr3_aa: CASSLAGGGSYNEQFF; cdr3_nt: TGTGCCAGCAGCTTAGCAGGAGGGGGCTCCTACAATGAGCAGTTCTTC
j_call: TRBJ2-2; v_call: TRBV29-1; d_call: NA; clone_size: few; cdr3_aa: CSARRRNTGELFF; cdr3_nt: TGCAGCGCCCGGAGGCGGAACACCGGGGAGCTGTTTTTT
j_call: TRBJ1-6; v_call: TRBV19; d_call: NA; clone_size: NA; cdr3_aa: CASSARGSPLHF; cdr3_nt: TGTGCCAGTAGTGCCAGGGGTTCACCCCTCCACTTT
j_call: TRBJ1-6; v_call: TRBV11-2; d_call: TRBD1; clone_size: many; cdr3_aa: CASSLAHRGSSYNSPLHF; cdr3_nt: TGTGCCAGCAGCTTAGCTCACAGGGGGAGCTCCTATAATTCACCCCTCCACTTT
j_call: TRBJ2-3; v_call: TRBV19; d_call: NA; clone_size: NA; cdr3_aa: CASSKEGTDTQYF; cdr3_nt: TGTGCCAGTAGTAAGGAGGGCACAGATACGCAGTATTTT
j_call: TRBJ2-3; v_call: TRBV5-1; d_call: NA; clone_size: NA; cdr3_aa: CASSPGPSTDTQYF; cdr3_nt: TGCGCCAGCAGCCCCGGCCCTTCCACAGATACGCAGTATTTT
j_call: TRBJ2-2; v_call: TRBV9; d_call: NA; clone_size: few; cdr3_aa: CASSPLRAGELFF; cdr3_nt: NA
j_call: TRBJ1-4; v_call: TRBV12-3/TRBV12-4; d_call: NA; clone_size: many; cdr3_aa: CASSFRSGEEKLFF; cdr3_nt: TGTGCCAGCAGTTTTAGGTCAGGGGAAGAAAAACTGTTTTTT
j_call: TRBJ2-6; v_call: TRBV7-3; d_call: NA; clone_size: many; cdr3_aa: CASSLTGSGANVLTF; cdr3_nt: TGTGCCAGCAGCTTAACAGGGTCTGGGGCCAACGTCCTGACTTTC
j_call: TRBJ1-2; v_call: TRBV24-1; d_call: NA; clone_size: few; cdr3_aa: CVTSDPDPGEKNYGYTF; cdr3_nt: TGTGTCACCAGTGACCCCGACCCGGGGGAGAAGAACTATGGCTACACCTTC
j_call: TRBJ2-3; v_call: TRBV3-1; d_call: NA; clone_size: many; cdr3_aa: CASSQDPFAGAGTDTQYF; cdr3_nt: TGTGCCAGCAGCCAAGATCCTTTTGCCGGGGCTGGCACAGATACGCAGTATTTT